This passage covers 21 T cell receptor beta chains from one sample sequenced in a study of blood T cell repertoires in COVID-19. The repertoire was sequenced with immunoSEQ multiplex PCR; TCRdb's copy has only in-frame clones and lacks some. The sample lists about 46,000 clones, 80% to 90% occurring once. Sequenced material: peripheral blood. The receptors come from an elderly woman with acute or convalescent COVID-19.

The chain links TRBV2 to TRBJ1-1; no clear D gene. V lost 4 bases, J lost 6 bases, and 12 bases lay in between. Germline V gene lookup returns CDR1 SNHLY and CDR2 FYNNEI. This CDR3 has 13 amino acids. The CDR3 bases are TGTGCCAGCAGTGTCGCGGGTGGGGCTGAAGCTTTCTTT. This sequence encodes CASSVAGGAEAFF.

This chain connects TRBV18 to TRBJ2-7; D is perhaps TRBD2 (5 bases). CDR1 is KGHSH, CDR2 LQKENI, per germline. Trimming removed 2 bases at V and 4 bases at J, with 12 bases between. This CDR3 region has 14 residues. CDR3 sequence (DNA): TGTGCCAGCTCACCAAACGGCGCGGGTTACGAGCAGTACTTC. Translating gives CASSPNGAGYEQYF.

The chain recombines TRBV10-3 with TRBJ2-1, with a weak D call TRBD1 (6 bases). The V gene's germline CDR1 is ENHRY and CDR2 SYGVKD. This CDR3 region has 16 residues. Trimming took off 0 bases at V and 3 bases at J, with 12 bases between the two ends. The CDR3 bases are TGTGCCATCAGTGAGTCGGGGACAAGAGTCTACAATGAGCAGTTCTTC. It is translated as CAISESGTRVYNEQFF.

The CDR3 loop is CAVQGTNTEAFF. The CDR3 DNA reads TGTGCCGTACAGGGGACAAACACTGAAGCTTTCTTT. This rearrangement joins TRBV3-1 (or the pseudogene TRBV3-2) to TRBJ1-1, with TRBD1 identical over 7 bases. Trimming took 11 bases from V and 2 from J; bases not matched to a gene: 5. This CDR3 region has 12 residues. Germline CDR1 and CDR2: LGHDT and YNNKEL (reference sequence).

This clone was observed a handful of times. The chain links TRBV7-9 to TRBJ2-3; D ambiguous. CDR1 is SEHNR, CDR2 FQNEAQ, per germline (reference sequence). V shed 7 bases and J shed 1 base, with 12 bases lying between them. This CDR3 is built from 14 residues. CDR3 sequence reads: CASNQVMGTDTQYF. Here the CDR3 DNA reads TGTGCCAGCAACCAGGTAATGGGCACAGATACGCAGTATTTT.

This chain links TRBV15 with TRBJ1-4, with 7 nucleotides matching TRBD1. Germline lookup yields CDR1 LNHNV and CDR2 YYDKDF (reference sequence). CDR3 length: 15 amino acids. Trimming at V came to 1 base and at J to 7 bases, leaving 6 bases not matched to a gene. The CDR3 protein is CATSRVPGQREKLFF. DNA for the CDR3: TGTGCCACCAGCAGAGTGCCGGGACAGCGTGAAAAACTGTTTTTT.

This chain links TRBV7-3 with TRBJ1-1; D remains unclear. The CDR3 has 13 amino acids. CDR1 and CDR2 from the germline V gene are SGHTA and FQGTGA. Trimming took off 3 bases at V and 10 bases at J, with 15 bases between the two ends. CDR3 coding DNA: TGTGCCAGCAGCTTTAACATCGGATCTAGAGCTTTCTTT. It translates to CASSFNIGSRAFF.

V gene TRBV3-1 (or the pseudogene TRBV3-2) combines with J gene TRBJ1-2; 8 bases map to TRBD1. V gave up 4 bases and J gave up 0 bases; unmatched junction bases: 4. The CDR3 has 15 amino acids. In germline, CDR1 is LGHDT, CDR2 YNNKEL (reference sequence). CDR3 in DNA: TGTGCCAGCAGCCCTTGGACAGGGACTAACTATGGCTACACCTTC. Protein sequence: CASSPWTGTNYGYTF.

This rearrangement joins TRBV7-6 to TRBJ1-1; no clear D. V was clipped by 2 bases and J by 7 bases, with 11 bases between them. Germline CDR1 reads SGHVS; CDR2 reads FNYEAQ. The CDR3 spans 13 residues. The CDR3 reads CASSLRRADEAFF. DNA for the CDR3: TGTGCCAGCAGCTTAAGGAGGGCAGATGAAGCTTTCTTT. Complete variable domain (other parts from reference TRBV7-6 and TRBJ1-1): GAGVSQSPRYKVTKRGQDVALRCDPISGHVSLYWYRQALGQGPEFLTYFNYEAQQDKSGLPNDRFSAERPEGSISTLTIQRTEQRDSAMYRCASSLRRADEAFFGQGTRLTVV.

CDR3 DNA sequence: TGCAGCGTATACAGGGAGTTCCCCCTAGAAGCTTTCTTT. It yields the protein CSVYREFPLEAFF. This rearrangement joins TRBV29-1 to TRBJ1-1, with D maybe TRBD1 (6 bases). The V gene lost 6 bases and the J gene lost 8 bases, with 19 bases spanning the gap. This CDR3 has 13 amino acids. Germline V gene data show CDR1 as SQVTM and CDR2 as ANQGSEA.

The chain is built from TRBV10-2 and TRBJ1-1, with 10 bases matching TRBD1. The CDR3 extends over 16 amino acids. J lost 6 bases, V lost 3 bases, and 10 bases had no gene match. Germline CDR1 and CDR2: WSHSY and SAAADI. The CDR3 sequence is CASSDPHGQGGPEAFF. In DNA form, the CDR3 reads TGCGCCAGCAGTGACCCCCACGGACAGGGGGGACCTGAAGCTTTCTTT.

CDR3 nucleotide sequence: TGTGCCAGCAGTGAAGACTCACGAGGAAACACCATATATTTT. It is translated as CASSEDSRGNTIYF. The gene calls are TRBV9 and TRBJ1-3; no clear D gene. The CDR3 contains 14 residues. Trimming left V 5 bases short and J 4 bases short, with 13 bases between. The germline V gene has CDR1 SGDLS and CDR2 YYNGEE.

This clone occurred a few times. The rearrangement links TRBV23-1 to TRBJ1-4; D unresolved. TRBV23-1 is designated an ORF whose function remains uncertain. This CDR3 has 17 residues. Between the trimmed V and J ends, which lost 2 bases and 2 bases, there was a span of 15 bases. CDR3 sequence reads: CASSQVGQVSTNEKLFF. CDR3 nucleotide sequence: TGCGCCAGCAGTCAAGTTGGGCAGGTTAGTACTAATGAAAAACTGTTTTTT.

The chain combines TRBV4-2 with TRBJ1-6; no clear D. Germline loops: CDR1 LGHNA, CDR2 YNFKEQ. V gave up 0 bases and J gave up 2 bases, with 5 bases separating them. CDR3 length equals 15 residues. CDR3 DNA: TGTGCCAGCAGCCAAGACAGGACCTATAATTCACCCCTCCACTTT. This sequence encodes CASSQDRTYNSPLHF.

The rearrangement joins TRBV5-1 to TRBJ1-1; D call uncertain. V gave up 0 bases and J gave up 3 bases, with 9 bases separating them. Germline V gives CDR1 SGHRS, CDR2 YFSETQ. The CDR3 runs to 14 residues. The CDR3 sequence: CASSLGRRDTEAFF. The CDR3 coding sequence is TGCGCCAGCAGCTTGGGGAGACGGGACACTGAAGCTTTCTTT.

The rearrangement uses TRBV5-1 and TRBJ2-1; the D gene is possibly TRBD2 (7 bases). Trimming stripped 2 bases from V and 9 bases from J, with 18 bases between. Germline CDR1 SGHRS, CDR2 YFSETQ. The CDR3 sequence is 15 residues long. The CDR3 loop is CASSFRTGGQGEQFF. The DNA for the CDR3 is TGCGCCAGCAGCTTCCGAACGGGGGGCCAGGGTGAGCAGTTCTTC.

This clone was seen a few times. The rearrangement joins TRBV7-9 to TRBJ2-1; no clear D gene. Germline lookup yields CDR1 SEHNR and CDR2 FQNEAQ (reference sequence). The CDR3 is made up of 12 amino acids. Trimming took off 5 bases at V and 5 bases at J, with 7 bases between the two ends. CDR3 nucleotide sequence: TGTGCCAGCAGCCGGAGCGACAATGAGCAGTTCTTC. This codes for CASSRSDNEQFF. The entire variable domain, with the rest obtained from reference TRBV7-9 and TRBJ2-1, is as follows: DTGVSQNPRHKITKRGQNVTFRCDPISEHNRLYWYRQTLGQGPEFLTYFQNEAQLEKSRLLSDRFSAERPKGSFSTLEIQRTEQGDSAMYLCASSRSDNEQFFGPGTRLTVL.

This clone was recorded a few times. This rearrangement joins TRBV15 to TRBJ1-3; no clear D gene. Between the trimmed V and J ends, which lost 8 bases and 4 bases, there was a span of 15 bases. CDR3 length: 14 amino acids. Looked up from germline, CDR1 is LNHNV and CDR2 is YYDKDF (reference sequence). The CDR3 sequence is CATGRPGLGNTIYF. The DNA of the CDR3 is TGTGCCACCGGAAGACCGGGTTTAGGAAACACCATATATTTT.

J is TRBJ2-7 and V is TRBV3-1 (or the pseudogene TRBV3-2); no reliable D call. This CDR3 contains 12 residues. Germline CDR1 LGHDT, CDR2 YNNKEL (reference sequence). V dropped 2 bases and J dropped 6 bases, with 8 bases sitting between them. The DNA of the CDR3 is TGTGCCAGCAGCCAAAATTTCCGCGAGCAGTACTTC. It specifies CASSQNFREQYF.

The rearrangement links TRBV2 to TRBJ1-5; D unresolved. Trimming pared 6 bases from V and 0 bases from J, leaving 12 bases between. The CDR3 is made up of 15 amino acids. Looked up from germline, CDR1 is SNHLY and CDR2 is FYNNEI. CDR3 sequence (DNA): TGTGCCAGCAGCTTGAACAGTGATAGCAATCAGCCCCAGCATTTT. As protein: CASSLNSDSNQPQHF.

The chain links TRBV15 to TRBJ1-1; D remains unclear. In germline, CDR1 is LNHNV, CDR2 YYDKDF (reference sequence). The ends were cut back, 5 bases at V and 7 bases at J, with 20 bases in the middle. The CDR3 spans 15 residues. The CDR3 coding sequence is TGTGCCACCAGCGCCCGAGCGGGGATCAATGGTGAAGCTTTCTTT. This sequence encodes CATSARAGINGEAFF. Combining the CDR3 with reference TRBV15 and TRBJ1-1 gives the whole variable domain DAMVIQNPRYQVTQFGKPVTLSCSQTLNHNVMYWYQQKSSQAPKLLFHYYDKDFNNEADTPDNFQSRRPNTSFCFLDIRSPGLGDTAMYLCATSARAGINGEAFFGQGTRLTVV.